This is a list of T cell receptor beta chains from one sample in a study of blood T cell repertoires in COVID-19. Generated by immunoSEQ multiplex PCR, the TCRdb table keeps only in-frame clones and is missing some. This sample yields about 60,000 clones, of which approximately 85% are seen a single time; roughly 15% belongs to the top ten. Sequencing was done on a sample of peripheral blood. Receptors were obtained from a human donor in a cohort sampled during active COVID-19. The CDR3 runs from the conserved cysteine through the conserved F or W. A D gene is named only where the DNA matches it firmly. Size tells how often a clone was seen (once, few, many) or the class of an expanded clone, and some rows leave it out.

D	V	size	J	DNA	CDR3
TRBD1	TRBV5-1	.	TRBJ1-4	TGCGCCAGCAGCGTAACCTCAGGGGGATCAACTAATGAAAAACTGTTTTTT	CASSVTSGGSTNEKLFF
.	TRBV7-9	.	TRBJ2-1	TGTGCCAGCGGGACTGAGACCTACAATGAGCAGTTCTTC	CASGTETYNEQFF
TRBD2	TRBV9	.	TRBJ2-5	TGTGCCAGCAGCGTACAGACCCGGGGGGGAGAGACCCAGTACTTC	CASSVQTRGGETQYF
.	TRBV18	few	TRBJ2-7	TGTGCCAGCTCACCGCGGGGAAGCGAGCAGTACTTC	CASSPRGSEQYF
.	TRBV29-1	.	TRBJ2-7	TGCAGCGTTATTTATGACACCTCCTACGAGCAGTACTTC	CSVIYDTSYEQYF
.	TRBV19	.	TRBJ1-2	TGTGCCAGTAGTATAGATCCCGCGGGGCCTGGCTACACCTTC	CASSIDPAGPGYTF
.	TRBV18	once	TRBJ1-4	TGTGCCAGCTCACCACAGGACAGCCCTAATGAAAAACTGTTTTTT	CASSPQDSPNEKLFF
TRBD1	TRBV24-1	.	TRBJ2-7	TGTGCCACCCTTGATTTCCGGGACAGCTACGAGCAGTACTTC	CATLDFRDSYEQYF
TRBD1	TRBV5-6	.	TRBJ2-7	TGTGCCAGCAGCCCCGTGGACAGGAACTACGAGCAGTACTTC	CASSPVDRNYEQYF
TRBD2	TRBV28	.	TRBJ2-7	TGTGCCAGCAGTTTACCGGGACTACCAGTTCCCTACGAGCAGTACTTC	CASSLPGLPVPYEQYF
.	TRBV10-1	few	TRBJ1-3	TGCGCCACCTTATCTCCTGGAAACACCATATATTTT	CATLSPGNTIYF
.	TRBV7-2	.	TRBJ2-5	TGTGCCAGCGGGCAGGGACATTCGGAGACCCAGTACTTC	CASGQGHSETQYF
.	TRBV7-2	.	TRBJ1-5	TGTGCCAGCAGCCCTTGGGGAGGGCCCCAGCATTTT	CASSPWGGPQHF
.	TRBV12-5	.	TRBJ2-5	TGTGCTAGTGGTTCGACAGGATGGGGAGAGACCCAGTACTTC	CASGSTGWGETQYF
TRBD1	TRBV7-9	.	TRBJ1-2	TGTGCCAGCAGCCGAGGATCCGACAGGGGTAATGGTCTTGGCTACACCTTC	CASSRGSDRGNGLGYTF
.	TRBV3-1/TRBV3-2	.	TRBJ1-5	TGTGCCAGCAGCCTAGGGGCGGTCAATCAGCCCCAGCATTTT	CASSLGAVNQPQHF
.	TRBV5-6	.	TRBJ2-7	TGTGCCAGCAGCCTAGGACAGAACTACGAGCAGTACTTC	CASSLGQNYEQYF
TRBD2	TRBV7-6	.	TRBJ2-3	TGTGCCAGCAGCTCCTCTAGCGGGGCGGCGGGGGGTACGCAGTATTTT	CASSSSSGAAGGTQYF
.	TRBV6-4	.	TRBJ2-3	TGTGCCAGCAGTGCTTTAGGGGCTTTCGATACGCAGTATTTT	CASSALGAFDTQYF
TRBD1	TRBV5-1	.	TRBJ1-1	TGCGCCAGCAGCTTGGGACAGGGGAAGGAAGCTTTCTTT	CASSLGQGKEAFF
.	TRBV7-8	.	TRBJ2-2	TGTGCCAGCAGCTTAGTACATCTCGCGAACACCGGGGAGCTGTTTTTT	CASSLVHLANTGELFF
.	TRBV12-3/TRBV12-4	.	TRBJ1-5	TGTGCCAGCAAAGGACATAACGATCAGCCCCAGCATTTT	CASKGHNDQPQHF
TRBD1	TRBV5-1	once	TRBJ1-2	TGCGCCAGCAGCTTGCAGGGGGTTGAATATGGCTACACCTTC	CASSLQGVEYGYTF
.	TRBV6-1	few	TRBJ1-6	TGTGCCAGCAGTGAATCCGGGGACAAGCCGACTTCACCCCTCCACTTT	CASSESGDKPTSPLHF
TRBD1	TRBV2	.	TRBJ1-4	TGTGCCAGCAGCGGCCCTGGACAGGGGATGGATGAAAAACTGTTTTTT	CASSGPGQGMDEKLFF
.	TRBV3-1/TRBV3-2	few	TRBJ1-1	TGTGCCAGCAGCCTAAAGTCGGGATACACTGAAGCTTTCTTT	CASSLKSGYTEAFF
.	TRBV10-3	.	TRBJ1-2	TGTGCCATCACAGATACTAACTATGGCTACACCTTC	CAITDTNYGYTF
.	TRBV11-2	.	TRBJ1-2	TGTGCCAGCAGCTTAGATCGGGGAAATGGCTACACCTTC	CASSLDRGNGYTF
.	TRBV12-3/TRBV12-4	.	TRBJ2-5	TGTGCCAGCAGTTTCGGGTCCAAAGAGACCCAGTACTTC	CASSFGSKETQYF
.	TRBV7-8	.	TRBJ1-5	TGTGCCAGCAGCAACAGGGTTGAGGATCAGCCCCAGCATTTT	CASSNRVEDQPQHF
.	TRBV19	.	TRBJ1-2	TGTGCCAGTAGTATCCCCTCTGGGCTCTATGGCTACACCTTC	CASSIPSGLYGYTF
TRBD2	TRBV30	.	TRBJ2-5	TGTGCCTGGGGTAGCGGGGGGGCCCCGGAGACCCAGTACTTC	CAWGSGGAPETQYF
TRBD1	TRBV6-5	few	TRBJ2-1	TGTGCCAGCGGAGGACAGGGCGATGAGCAGTTCTTC	CASGGQGDEQFF
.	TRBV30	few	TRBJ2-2	TGTGCCTGGAGTGCGACCGGGGAGCTGTTTTTT	CAWSATGELFF
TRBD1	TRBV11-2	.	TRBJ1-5	TGTGCCAGCAGCCCTGGGACAGGAAGCAATCAGCCCCAGCATTTT	CASSPGTGSNQPQHF
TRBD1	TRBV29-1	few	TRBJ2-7	TGCAGCGTTGTCCGTCTCCCCGGGACAGGGCTCTACGAGCAGTACTTC	CSVVRLPGTGLYEQYF
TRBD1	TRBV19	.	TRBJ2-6	TGTGCCAGTAGTGAAACCGGGACAGGGTTTGGGGCCAACGTCCTGACTTTC	CASSETGTGFGANVLTF
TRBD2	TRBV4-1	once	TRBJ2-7	TGCGCCAGCAGCCAAGATCGGACTAGCGGGAGAAGCCGGTCCTACGAGCAGTACTTC	CASSQDRTSGRSRSYEQYF
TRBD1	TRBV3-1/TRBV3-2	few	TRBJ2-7	TGTGCCAGCAGCCGAGGGACAGGGCTCGACGAGCAGTACTTC	CASSRGTGLDEQYF
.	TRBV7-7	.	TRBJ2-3	TGTGCCAGCAGCCCCGGACAACCGGGGGAAGATACGCAGTATTTT	CASSPGQPGEDTQYF
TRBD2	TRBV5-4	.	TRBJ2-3	TGTGCCAGCAGCCGCCTAGCGGGGGGATCAGATACGCAGTATTTT	CASSRLAGGSDTQYF
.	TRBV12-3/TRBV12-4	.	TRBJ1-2	TGTGCCAGCAGTTTCAGCACCTTC	CASSFSTF